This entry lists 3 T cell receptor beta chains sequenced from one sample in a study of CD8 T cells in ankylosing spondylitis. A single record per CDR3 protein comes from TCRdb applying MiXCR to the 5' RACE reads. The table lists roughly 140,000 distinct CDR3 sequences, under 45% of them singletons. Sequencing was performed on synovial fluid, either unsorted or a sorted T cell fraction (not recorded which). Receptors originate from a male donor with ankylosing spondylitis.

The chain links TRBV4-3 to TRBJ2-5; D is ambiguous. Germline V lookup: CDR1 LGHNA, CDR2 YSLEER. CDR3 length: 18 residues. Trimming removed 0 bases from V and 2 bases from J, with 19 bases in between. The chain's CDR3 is CASSQDRTIGGVQETQYF. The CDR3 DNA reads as TGCGCCAGCAGCCAAGATCGTACAATAGGTGGGGTTCAAGAGACCCAGTACTTC.

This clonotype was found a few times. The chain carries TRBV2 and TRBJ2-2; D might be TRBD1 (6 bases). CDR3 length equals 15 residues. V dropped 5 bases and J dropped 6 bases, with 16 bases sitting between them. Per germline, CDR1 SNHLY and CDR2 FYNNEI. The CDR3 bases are TGTGCCAGCAGTCCGGGACACACAGCCCCCGGGGAGCTGTTTTTT. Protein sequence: CASSPGHTAPGELFF.

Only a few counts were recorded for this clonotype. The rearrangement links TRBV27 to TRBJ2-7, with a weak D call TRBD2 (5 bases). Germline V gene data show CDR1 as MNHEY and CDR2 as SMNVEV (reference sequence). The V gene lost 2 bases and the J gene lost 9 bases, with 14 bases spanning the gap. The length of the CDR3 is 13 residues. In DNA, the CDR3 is TGTGCCAGCAGTTTACCGGGTCCCGGGGTGCAGTACTTC. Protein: CASSLPGPGVQYF.